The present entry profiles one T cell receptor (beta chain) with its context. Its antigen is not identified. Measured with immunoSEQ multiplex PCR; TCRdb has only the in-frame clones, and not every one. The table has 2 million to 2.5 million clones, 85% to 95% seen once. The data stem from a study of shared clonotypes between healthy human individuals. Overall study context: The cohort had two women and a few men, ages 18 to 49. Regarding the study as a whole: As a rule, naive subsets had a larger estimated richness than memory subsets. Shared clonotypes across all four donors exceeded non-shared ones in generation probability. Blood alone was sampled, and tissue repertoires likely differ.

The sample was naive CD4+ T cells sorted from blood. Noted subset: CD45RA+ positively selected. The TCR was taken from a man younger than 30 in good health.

Here the CDR3 DNA reads TGTGCCAGCAGCTTGGGCCCGGGACAGGGGTACTCTGGGGCCAACGTCCTGACTTTC. Amino acid sequence: CASSLGPGQGYSGANVLTF. The rearrangement joins TRBV7-2 to TRBJ2-6; 10 bases map to TRBD1. Germline trimming cut 3 bases from V and 0 bases from J; bases unmatched to any gene: 8. The CDR3 has 19 amino acids. Germline CDR1 reads SGHTA; CDR2 reads FQGNSA.